These 2 T cell receptor beta chains share one sample of origin, sequenced in a study of T-cell reconstitution after alpha-beta-depleted transplantation in children. Unique molecular identifiers featured in how the TCRbeta library was prepared. Using its own MiXCR run on the PCR reads, TCRdb lists one record per CDR3 protein. Altogether around 670,000 distinct CDR3 sequences are present, over 10% being singletons, with the ten largest covering about 0.79%. Sequenced material: PBMCs, taken before TCRalphabeta/CD19-depleted stem cell transplant. The receptors stem from a girl aged 2-10 years with congenital amegakaryocytic thrombocytopenia, due to receive a stem cell transplant.

V usage is TRBV12-3 or TRBV12-4 and J usage is TRBJ2-1; D possibly corresponds to TRBD2 (5 bases). Trimming took 5 bases from V and 9 from J, leaving 14 bases between them. The CDR3 runs to 13 residues. CDR3 DNA sequence: TGTGCCAGCAGTCCAGGACTCTACCGTGAGCAGTTCTTC. It is translated as CASSPGLYREQFF.

This clonotype was observed at least ten times. The V and J genes are TRBV27 and TRBJ2-1, with 8 bases that match TRBD2. The CDR3 covers 14 residues. Trimming removed 3 bases from V and 10 bases from J; junction bases left unmatched: 8. Germline V gene lookup returns CDR1 MNHEY and CDR2 SMNVEV (reference sequence). The DNA of the CDR3 is TGTGCCAGCAGTTTCACCGGGACTAGGCACGAGCAGTTCTTC. Its protein is CASSFTGTRHEQFF.